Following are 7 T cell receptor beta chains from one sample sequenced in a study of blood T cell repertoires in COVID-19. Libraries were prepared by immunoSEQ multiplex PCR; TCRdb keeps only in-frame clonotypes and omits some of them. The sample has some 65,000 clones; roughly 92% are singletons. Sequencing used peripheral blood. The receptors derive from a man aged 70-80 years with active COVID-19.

The CDR3 bases are TGTGCCAGCAGCCCAGGGGGCCCAGCAAACATTCAGTACTTC. Translated, it gives CASSPGGPANIQYF. This chain joins TRBV28 and TRBJ2-4; 8 nucleotides agree with TRBD1. The CDR3 has 14 amino acids. V was clipped by 6 bases and J by 6 bases; unmatched bases: 7. From germline, CDR1 is MDHEN and CDR2 SYDVKM.

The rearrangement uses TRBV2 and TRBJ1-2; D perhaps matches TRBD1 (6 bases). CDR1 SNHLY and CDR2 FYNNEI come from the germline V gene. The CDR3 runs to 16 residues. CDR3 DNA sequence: TGTCTCTACAGCGCGGTGAATGGGGGCCTTGGTAGCGGCTACACCTTC. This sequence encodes CLYSAVNGGLGSGYTF.

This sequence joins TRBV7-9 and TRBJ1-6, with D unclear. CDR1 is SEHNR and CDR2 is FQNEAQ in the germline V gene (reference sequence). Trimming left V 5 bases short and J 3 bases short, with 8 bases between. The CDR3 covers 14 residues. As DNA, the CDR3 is TGTGCCAGCAGCCCCCTCCTCTATAATTCACCCCTCCACTTT. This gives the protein CASSPLLYNSPLHF.

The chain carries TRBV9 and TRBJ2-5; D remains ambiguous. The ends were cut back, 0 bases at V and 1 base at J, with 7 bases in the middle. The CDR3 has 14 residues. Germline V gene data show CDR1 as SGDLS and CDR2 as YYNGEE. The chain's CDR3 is CASSVVGSQETQYF. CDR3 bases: TGTGCCAGCAGCGTAGTTGGCAGCCAAGAGACCCAGTACTTC.

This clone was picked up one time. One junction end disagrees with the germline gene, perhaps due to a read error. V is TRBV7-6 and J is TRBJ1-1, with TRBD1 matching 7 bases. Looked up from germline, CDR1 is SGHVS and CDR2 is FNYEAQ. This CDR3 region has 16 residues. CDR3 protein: CASSLGATGANTEAFF. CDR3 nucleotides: TGTGCCAGCAGTTTAGGGGCAACAGGGGCGAACACTGAAGCTTTCTTT.

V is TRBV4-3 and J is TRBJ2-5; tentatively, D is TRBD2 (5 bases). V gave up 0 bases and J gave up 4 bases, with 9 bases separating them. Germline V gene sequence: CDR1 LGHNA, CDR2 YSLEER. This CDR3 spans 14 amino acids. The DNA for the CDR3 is TGCGCCAGCAGCCAAGATCGCGGGCTAGAGACCCAGTACTTC. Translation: CASSQDRGLETQYF.

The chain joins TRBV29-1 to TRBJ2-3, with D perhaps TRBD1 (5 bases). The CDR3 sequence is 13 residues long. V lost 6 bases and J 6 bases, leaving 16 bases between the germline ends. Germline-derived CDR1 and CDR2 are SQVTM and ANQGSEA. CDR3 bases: TGCAGCGTCGGGCAGGGTTCAGGGGATACGCAGTATTTT. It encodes CSVGQGSGDTQYF.